The TCR beta chain described here comes from a study of neurological immune-mediated disorders. Points from the study as a whole: Association with the multiple sclerosis repertoire cluster was not found for any clinical or MRI feature.

Each TCR transcript was tagged with a 10-nucleotide random UMI during 5'RACE. TCRdb itself ran the 5' RACE reads through MiXCR, one entry per CDR3 protein. The sample records more than 45,000 distinct CDR3 sequences, roughly 4.4% being singletons. On this clonotype: What it binds is unknown.

V was pared by 4 bases and J by 13 bases, with 7 bases of the junction left unmatched. The CDR3 runs to 12 residues. Sequenced sample: PBMCs. The rearrangement links TRBV12-3 or TRBV12-4 to TRBJ2-1, with TRBD1 identical over 7 bases. The source of this sequence is a man between 45 and 60 years old with multiple sclerosis. In DNA form, the CDR3 reads TGTGCCAGCAGTTCCCCGGGACAGAATCAGTTCTTC. It encodes CASSSPGQNQFF.